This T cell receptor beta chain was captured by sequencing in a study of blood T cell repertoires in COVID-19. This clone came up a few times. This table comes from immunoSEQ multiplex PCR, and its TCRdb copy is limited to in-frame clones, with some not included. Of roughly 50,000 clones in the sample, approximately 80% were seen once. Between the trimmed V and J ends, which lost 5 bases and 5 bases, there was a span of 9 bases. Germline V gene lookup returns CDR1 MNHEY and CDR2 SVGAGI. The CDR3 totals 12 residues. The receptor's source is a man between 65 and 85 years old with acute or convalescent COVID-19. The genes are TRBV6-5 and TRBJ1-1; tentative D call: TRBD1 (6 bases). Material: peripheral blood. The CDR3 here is CASSQQGTEAFF. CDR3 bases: TGTGCCAGCAGTCAACAGGGAACTGAAGCTTTCTTT.